This passage covers 18 T cell receptor beta chains from one sample sequenced in a study of T cells in Graves' hyperthyroidism and ophthalmopathy. Amplification targeted TCR beta CDR3 regions from RNA transcripts. First-round RT-PCR with HTBI primers amplified the TCR CDR3 region. Using its own MiXCR run on the multiplex PCR reads, TCRdb lists one record per CDR3 protein. The sample includes about 640,000 distinct CDR3 sequences, roughly 14% of them seen just once. The sequenced sample consisted of blood. The receptor source for this set is a woman between 45 and 65 years old with Graves' ophthalmopathy.

V usage is TRBV18 and J usage is TRBJ2-5; 10 nucleotides line up with TRBD1. Trimming removed 6 bases from V and 5 bases from J; junction bases left unmatched: 6. The CDR3 is 14 amino acids. Germline V gene sequence: CDR1 KGHSH, CDR2 LQKENI. The DNA for the CDR3 is TGTGCCAGCTCCCCCGGGACAGGGGCGGAGACCCAGTACTTC. Its protein product is CASSPGTGAETQYF.

This clonotype has only a few counts. The V and J genes are TRBV6-1 and TRBJ1-1, with D perhaps matching TRBD1 (6 bases). V was cut by 5 bases and J by 4 bases, with 11 bases left in between. There are 13 residues in the CDR3. The V gene's germline CDR1 is MNHNS and CDR2 SASEGT. The CDR3 nucleotides are TGTGCCAGCAGTCGACAGGTCAGCACTGAAGCTTTCTTT. Translating it yields CASSRQVSTEAFF.

This clonotype was counted many times. V usage is TRBV3-1 and J usage is TRBJ2-5, with D uncertain. This CDR3 is built from 14 residues. The germline CDR1 and CDR2 sequences are LGHDT and YNNKEL (reference sequence). The V gene lost 5 bases and the J gene lost 2 bases, with 12 bases spanning the gap. CDR3 residues: CASSDGDGQETQYF. The CDR3 DNA is TGTGCCAGCAGCGATGGGGATGGGCAAGAGACCCAGTACTTC.

Details on this clonotype: A much larger clone is a single base away; this may be a read error. The chain is built from TRBV12-3 or TRBV12-4 and TRBJ2-2; 7 bases fit TRBD2. The CDR3 consists of 13 residues. The CDR3 DNA reads TGTACCAGCAGCGGAACGACTAGCATGGAGCTGTTTTTT. Its protein is CTSSGTTSMELFF.

This clonotype was recorded many times. This sequence joins TRBV18 and TRBJ2-3; D is unclear. Per germline, CDR1 KGHSH and CDR2 LQKENI. The V end was cut by 5 bases, the J end by 2 bases, with 17 bases between. The CDR3 extends over 16 amino acids. CDR3 sequence: CASSSNSPRNTDTQYF. Written as DNA, the CDR3 is TGTGCCAGCTCATCAAACAGCCCACGCAACACAGATACGCAGTATTTT.

This clonotype turned up a few times. This chain joins TRBV14 and TRBJ2-3; D call uncertain. V was cut by 2 bases and J by 11 bases, with 17 bases left in between. Germline lookup yields CDR1 SGHDN and CDR2 FVKESK. The CDR3 is made up of 14 amino acids. The DNA for the CDR3 is TGTGCCAGCAGCCAATTCATAAATACACCCCAGCAGTATTTT. It specifies CASSQFINTPQQYF.

There are many counts of this clonotype. This rearrangement joins TRBV11-2 to TRBJ2-1, with 12 bases identical to TRBD1. This CDR3 is built from 16 residues. V gave up 0 bases and J gave up 6 bases; unmatched junction bases: 3. From germline, CDR1 is SGHAT and CDR2 FQNNGV. CDR3 DNA sequence: TGTGCCAGCAGCTTAGATGGGACAGGGGGCTTCAATGAGCAGTTCTTC. Encoded protein: CASSLDGTGGFNEQFF.

This clonotype was picked up a small number of times. This may stem from a read error, because a much larger clone lies one nucleotide away. This chain links TRBV7-2 with TRBJ2-7; a weak D match, TRBD1 (6 bases). V shed 5 bases and J shed 2 bases, with 10 bases lying between them. CDR3 length equals 13 residues. Germline assignment: CDR1 SGHTA and CDR2 FQGNSA. Here the CDR3 reads CASSDRSAYEQYF. Written as DNA, the CDR3 is TGTGCCAGCAGCGACAGGTCCGCCTACGAGCAGTACTTC.

The CDR3 DNA sequence: TGTGCCAGTAGTATGGGGGGTCCGAACACTGAAGCTTTCTTT. Its protein is CASSMGGPNTEAFF. This chain joins TRBV19 and TRBJ1-1; perhaps TRBD1 as D (5 bases). Trimming took off 3 bases at V and 1 base at J, with 9 bases between the two ends. Germline values: CDR1 LNHDA, CDR2 SQIVND (reference sequence). The CDR3 has 14 residues.

The rearrangement links TRBV6-1 to TRBJ1-5; D is ambiguous. V shed 5 bases and J shed 5 bases, with 13 bases lying between them. The V gene's germline CDR1 is MNHNS and CDR2 SASEGT. This CDR3 has 14 amino acids. CDR3 loop: CASSYPGDHQPQHF. The CDR3 nucleotides are TGTGCCAGCAGTTATCCAGGAGACCATCAGCCCCAGCATTTT.

This clonotype was counted many times. This chain joins TRBV12-3 or TRBV12-4 and TRBJ2-7; 9 bases are shared with TRBD1. This CDR3 spans 13 amino acids. The V and J ends lost 6 bases and 6 bases, in that order; junction bases with no gene match: 6. CDR3 protein: CASRTGGTGEQYF. CDR3 sequence (DNA): TGTGCCAGCAGAACAGGGGGCACGGGCGAGCAGTACTTC.

The rearrangement uses TRBV30 and TRBJ2-7, with D hard to call. V lost 4 bases and J lost 5, with 18 bases in between. Germline-derived CDR1 and CDR2 are GTSNPN and SVGIG (reference sequence). The CDR3 is 14 residues long. CDR3 nucleotides: TGTGCCTGGAAAACACCCGCGGACCTGGACGAGCAGTACTTC. Translation gives CAWKTPADLDEQYF.

In this sample, this clonotype turned up many times. The rearrangement joins TRBV20-1 to TRBJ1-6, with D unclear. CDR1 and CDR2 from the germline V gene are DFQATT and SNEGSKA (reference sequence). The CDR3 extends over 16 amino acids. Deletions cut 0 bases from V and 1 base from J, with 10 bases between. In nucleotides, the CDR3 is TGCAGTGCTAGAGATCCTGGAGGGTCCTATAATTCACCCCTCCACTTT. Its translation is CSARDPGGSYNSPLHF.

This clonotype was seen ten or more times. This sequence joins TRBV27 and TRBJ2-1; D is tentatively TRBD1 or TRBD2 (6 bases each). CDR3 size: 16 residues. Per the germline V gene, CDR1 is MNHEY and CDR2 is SMNVEV (reference sequence). V was shortened by 6 bases and J by 6 bases, with 21 bases between the two germline ends. The CDR3 nucleotides read TGTGCCAGCAGCCTTTGGAGGGGGTCAGGGTTCAATGAGCAGTTCTTC. This encodes CASSLWRGSGFNEQFF.

This chain uses TRBV7-6 with TRBJ2-1; maybe TRBD2 (6 bases). Germline V gene lookup returns CDR1 SGHVS and CDR2 FNYEAQ. The CDR3 is made up of 14 amino acids. Trimming left V 2 bases short and J 8 bases short, with 13 bases between. The CDR3 sequence is CASSLTGVGYEQFF. CDR3 bases: TGTGCCAGCAGCTTAACGGGGGTTGGGTATGAGCAGTTCTTC.

There are many counts of this clonotype. This sequence joins TRBV6-1 and TRBJ1-2; the D is unclear. Germline CDR1 and CDR2: MNHNS and SASEGT. CDR3 size: 13 residues. V gave up 5 bases and J gave up 1 base, with 8 bases separating them. CDR3 sequence: CASSHGNNYGYTF. The CDR3 DNA sequence: TGTGCCAGCAGTCACGGGAATAACTATGGCTACACCTTC.

The V and J genes are TRBV27 and TRBJ2-1, with D possibly being TRBD1 (6 bases). This CDR3 has 18 residues. V lost 3 bases and J lost 8, with 26 bases in between. Germline V lookup: CDR1 MNHEY, CDR2 SMNVEV (reference sequence). The CDR3 bases are TGTGCCAGCAGTTTTCCTATCTTAAGGGACATAATTGTAGATGAGCAGTTCTTC. Protein: CASSFPILRDIIVDEQFF.

Notes on this clonotype: A read error may explain this, as a much larger clone is one base away. V gene TRBV29-1 combines with J gene TRBJ2-1; 10 bases agree with TRBD2. The DNA end is a closer match to TRBJ2-7, so the J assignment may be wrong. In germline, CDR1 is SQVTM, CDR2 ANQGSEA. This CDR3 region has 18 residues. The chain's CDR3 is CSVEGLAGDTLDYNEQYF. The DNA of the CDR3 is TGCAGCGTTGAAGGTCTAGCGGGAGATACGTTGGACTACAATGAGCAGTACTTC.